What follows are 30 T cell receptor beta chains derived from one specimen sequenced in a study of shared clonotypes between healthy human individuals. Libraries were prepared by immunoSEQ multiplex PCR; TCRdb keeps only in-frame clonotypes and omits some of them. This sample has over a million clones; about 84% occur once, and the top ten carry roughly 0.61%. The sequenced material came from memory CD4+ T cells from PBMCs. Regarding subset: CD45RA-negative fraction. These receptors were collected from a man between 18 and 35 years old in good health. Some clones in this sample may be carry-over from other donors' samples.

The rearrangement links TRBV2 to TRBJ2-5, with D unresolved. The J call is in doubt because the DNA end fits TRBJ2-7 better. The CDR3 loop spans 14 amino acids. Germline V gene sequence: CDR1 SNHLY, CDR2 FYNNEI. The CDR3 sequence is CASNAILGTYEQYF. Written as DNA, the CDR3 is TGTGCCAGCAATGCTATCCTGGGTACCTACGAGCAGTACTTC.

The V call is TRBV18, the J call TRBJ2-3; possible D gene TRBD2, 7 bases. Germline CDR1 and CDR2: KGHSH and LQKENI. The V end was cut by 4 bases, the J end by 4 bases, with 15 bases between. The CDR3 consists of 15 residues. CDR3 DNA: TGTGCCAGCTCACTCGGGACAAGCGGGGCAGATACGCAGTATTTT. It translates to CASSLGTSGADTQYF.

The chain has TRBV19 and TRBJ1-1; D ambiguous. V was trimmed by 5 bases and J by 6 bases, leaving 19 bases between them. CDR1 and CDR2 (germline): LNHDA, SQIVND (reference sequence). This CDR3 is built from 15 residues. The CDR3 DNA reads as TGTGCCAGTAGTGGTCTAATCGAGTGGTGGCCTGAAGCTTTCTTT. It yields the protein CASSGLIEWWPEAFF.

The chain employs TRBV19 and TRBJ1-4; TRBD1 aligns across 8 bases. CDR1 is LNHDA, CDR2 SQIVND, per germline (reference sequence). The J segment lost 8 bases and the V segment lost 7 bases, leaving 12 bases of the junction unmatched. The CDR3 consists of 15 residues. This CDR3 is CASNLGGGQAEKLFF. CDR3 DNA sequence: TGTGCCAGTAACCTGGGAGGGGGACAGGCGGAAAAACTGTTTTTT.

The CDR3 here is CASSSVPVGAGTSGIEQYF. CDR3 sequence (DNA): TGCGCCAGCAGCTCGGTACCCGTCGGGGCCGGGACTAGCGGGATCGAGCAGTACTTC. The chain is built from TRBV5-1 and TRBJ2-7, with TRBD2 matching over 13 bases. Germline trimming cut 3 bases from V and 6 bases from J; bases unmatched to any gene: 18. This CDR3 spans 19 amino acids. The germline gives CDR1 SGHRS, CDR2 YFSETQ.

The chain recombines TRBV28 with TRBJ2-2; D ambiguous. Germline values: CDR1 MDHEN, CDR2 SYDVKM. This CDR3 comprises 12 residues. Deletions cut 8 bases from V and 4 bases from J, with 8 bases between. The CDR3 sequence: CASLRSTGELFF. The CDR3 DNA sequence: TGTGCCAGCCTGCGGAGCACCGGGGAGCTGTTTTTT.

This clone showed up just once. CDR3 protein: CASSELAADQPQHF. The CDR3 region has the DNA TGTGCCAGCAGTGAATTGGCAGCAGATCAGCCCCAGCATTTT. The chain links TRBV2 to TRBJ1-5, with unresolved D. Germline CDR1 is SNHLY and CDR2 is FYNNEI. The length of the CDR3 is 14 residues. V lost 2 bases, J lost 5 bases, and 10 bases lay in between.

The V and J genes are TRBV4-3 and TRBJ1-6; D remains unclear. Between the trimmed V and J ends, which lost 4 bases and 7 bases, there was a span of 5 bases. CDR1 is LGHNA, CDR2 YSLEER, per germline. The CDR3 contains 12 residues. CDR3 DNA: TGCGCCAGCAGCCTGGTAAATTCACCCCTCCACTTT. Translated, it gives CASSLVNSPLHF.

J is TRBJ1-2 and V is TRBV28; D ambiguous. CDR1 MDHEN and CDR2 SYDVKM come from the germline V gene. The CDR3 totals 11 residues. V was clipped by 2 bases and J by 3 bases, with 1 base between them. CDR3 in DNA: TGTGCCAGCAGTTTAGACTATGGCTACACCTTC. It encodes CASSLDYGYTF.

In DNA, the CDR3 is TGTGCCAGCAGCGTAACAGGGTCACATGGAAACACCATATATTTT. This encodes CASSVTGSHGNTIYF. The rearrangement uses TRBV9 and TRBJ1-3, with a tentative D call TRBD1 (6 bases). The germline gives CDR1 SGDLS, CDR2 YYNGEE. The CDR3 extends over 15 amino acids. V was trimmed by 1 base and J by 3 bases, leaving 11 bases between them.

This sequence joins TRBV7-2 and TRBJ2-1, with D perhaps matching TRBD1 or TRBD2 (5 bases each). CDR1 SGHTA and CDR2 FQGNSA come from the germline V gene. The CDR3 runs 14 residues. The ends were cut back, 1 base at V and 11 bases at J, with 15 bases in the middle. The CDR3 region is CASSLGGFGSQQFF. CDR3 DNA sequence: TGTGCCAGCAGCTTAGGGGGGTTTGGGTCGCAGCAGTTCTTC.

The genes are TRBV9 and TRBJ2-7; 9 bases agree with TRBD2. V trimming: 0 bases; J trimming: 5 bases; junction bases outside the gene matches: 6. The germline CDR1 and CDR2 sequences are SGDLS and YYNGEE. This CDR3 comprises 15 residues. The CDR3 sequence is CASSVVLAGVNEQYF. In DNA form, the CDR3 reads TGTGCCAGCAGCGTAGTTTTAGCGGGAGTGAACGAGCAGTACTTC.

The chain joins TRBV2 to TRBJ2-6; D is possibly TRBD2 (5 bases). Germline V gives CDR1 SNHLY, CDR2 FYNNEI. The CDR3 runs 15 residues. Trimming cost V 9 bases and J 1 base, with 13 bases left between them. The CDR3: CASKERESGANVLTF. In DNA, the CDR3 is TGTGCCAGTAAAGAGAGGGAGTCTGGGGCCAACGTCCTGACTTTC.

The rearrangement links TRBV6-1 to TRBJ1-5, with D unresolved. CDR3 length: 13 residues. CDR1 MNHNS and CDR2 SASEGT come from the germline V gene. V lost 1 base and J lost 5, with 6 bases in between. Written as DNA, the CDR3 is TGTGCCAGCAGTGAAGGGGCACATCAGCCCCAGCATTTT. It yields the protein CASSEGAHQPQHF.

The V call is TRBV6-1, the J call TRBJ1-5, with D unclear. CDR1 is MNHNS, CDR2 SASEGT, per germline. There are 15 residues in the CDR3. The ends were cut back, 6 bases at V and 2 bases at J, with 14 bases in the middle. CDR3 nucleotide sequence: TGTGCCAGCAGGGCGGGCTCGATGGGCAATCAGCCCCAGCATTTT. Translating gives CASRAGSMGNQPQHF.

This rearrangement joins TRBV11-2 to TRBJ2-7; 8 bases align to TRBD1. V trimming: 1 base; J trimming: 6 bases; junction bases outside the gene matches: 14. CDR1 and CDR2 (germline): SGHAT, FQNNGV. This CDR3 is built from 17 residues. CDR3 loop: CASSLVSQGAPWGEQYF. CDR3 DNA: TGTGCCAGCAGCTTAGTGTCTCAGGGGGCGCCATGGGGCGAGCAGTACTTC.

The CDR3 region has the DNA TGTGCCAGCAGTTCCCCAGCACAGGGCGATTATGGCTACACCTTC. It encodes CASSSPAQGDYGYTF. This sequence joins TRBV27 and TRBJ1-2; possibly TRBD1 for D (6 bases). The germline V gene encodes CDR1 MNHEY and CDR2 SMNVEV (reference sequence). V dropped 4 bases and J dropped 5 bases, with 17 bases sitting between them. This CDR3 region has 15 residues.

The V and J genes are TRBV18 and TRBJ2-2; 8 nucleotides agree with TRBD1. Trimming removed 4 bases from V and 0 bases from J; junction bases left unmatched: 4. CDR1 is KGHSH, CDR2 LQKENI, per germline. The CDR3 is made up of 16 amino acids. As DNA, the CDR3 is TGTGCCAGCTCACGACAGGGGCTAACGAACACCGGGGAGCTGTTTTTT. Translating it yields CASSRQGLTNTGELFF. The full variable domain, its missing parts supplied by reference TRBV18 and TRBJ2-2, is NAGVMQNPRHLVRRRGQEARLRCSPMKGHSHVYWYRQLPEEGLKFMVYLQKENIIDESGMPKERFSAEFPKEGPSILRIQQVVRGDSAAYFCASSRQGLTNTGELFFGEGSRLTVL.

This chain links TRBV28 with TRBJ2-7, with 7 bases identical to TRBD1. The CDR3 sequence is 13 residues long. V was clipped by 6 bases and J by 3 bases; unmatched bases: 5. Germline assignment: CDR1 MDHEN and CDR2 SYDVKM. The CDR3: CASRRTGFYEQYF. DNA of the CDR3: TGTGCCAGCAGACGGACAGGATTCTACGAGCAGTACTTC. The full variable domain, with the rest looked up from reference TRBV28 and TRBJ2-7, is DVKVTQSSRYLVKRTGEKVFLECVQDMDHENMFWYRQDPGLGLRLIYFSYDVKMKEKGDIPEGYSVSREKKERFSLILESASTNQTSMYLCASRRTGFYEQYFGPGTRLTVT.

This rearrangement joins TRBV28 to TRBJ2-4; possible D gene TRBD2, 6 bases. Trimming cost V 5 bases and J 0 bases, with 8 bases left between them. Germline V CDR1 and CDR2: MDHEN, SYDVKM. This CDR3 spans 14 amino acids. The CDR3 is CASSPAGAKNIQYF. CDR3 in DNA: TGTGCCAGCAGTCCAGCGGGAGCCAAAAACATTCAGTACTTC.

This clone was seen a single time. The chain uses TRBV29-1 and TRBJ1-1; no reliable D call. CDR3 size: 14 residues. Deletions cut 2 bases from V and 4 bases from J, with 14 bases between. Germline CDR1 SQVTM, CDR2 ANQGSEA. CDR3 residues: CSVENFWPFTEAFF. The CDR3 nucleotides are TGCAGCGTTGAAAATTTTTGGCCCTTCACTGAAGCTTTCTTT.

The chain has TRBV7-3 and TRBJ1-3; D is unclear. V was trimmed by 2 bases and J by 1 base, leaving 6 bases between them. The germline V gene encodes CDR1 SGHTA and CDR2 FQGTGA. The CDR3 runs to 14 residues. This chain's CDR3 is CASSLGTSGNTIYF. CDR3 in DNA: TGTGCCAGCAGCTTAGGTACTTCTGGAAACACCATATATTTT. The variable domain in full, completed from reference TRBV7-3 and TRBJ1-3, reads GAGVSQTPSNKVTEKGKYVELRCDPISGHTALYWYRQSLGQGPEFLIYFQGTGAADDSGLPNDRFFAVRPEGSVSTLKIQRTERGDSAVYLCASSLGTSGNTIYFGEGSWLTVV.

J is TRBJ1-1 and V is TRBV11-2; D uncertain. V dropped 7 bases and J dropped 1 base, with 13 bases sitting between them. Germline lookup yields CDR1 SGHAT and CDR2 FQNNGV. This CDR3 comprises 14 residues. This CDR3 is CASTLTRTNTEAFF. As DNA, the CDR3 is TGTGCCAGCACCCTCACTCGAACGAACACTGAAGCTTTCTTT.

The rearrangement uses TRBV21-1 and TRBJ1-4; the listed D gene, TRBD1, was not tested against the DNA. TRBV21-1 has pseudogene status. This CDR3 has 17 amino acids. The CDR3 reads CASSKRRASQGAEKLFF. CDR3 nucleotides: TGTGCCAGCAGCAAACGGAGAGCATCCCAAGGGGCTGAAAAACTGTTTTTT.

This chain joins TRBV6-6 and TRBJ1-2, with TRBD1 as a possible D gene (5 bases). Germline V gene lookup returns CDR1 MNHNY and CDR2 SVGAGI (reference sequence). The CDR3 runs to 16 residues. V lost 0 bases, J lost 4 bases, and 15 bases lay in between. This CDR3 reads CASSYSGPREAYGYTF. The CDR3 region has the DNA TGTGCCAGCAGTTACTCCGGACCCAGGGAGGCCTATGGCTACACCTTC.

A word on this clone: Other DNA sequences in this sample translate to the same CDR3. The rearrangement links TRBV6-6 to TRBJ1-1, with a weak D call TRBD1 (5 bases). The CDR3 totals 13 residues. V lost 4 bases, J lost 2 bases, and 8 bases lay in between. From germline, CDR1 is MNHNY and CDR2 SVGAGI (reference sequence). The CDR3 DNA follows: TGTGCCAGCAGTTGGGACGGTAACACTGAAGCTTTCTTT. This translates into CASSWDGNTEAFF.

The table lists this clone with a count of one. This chain links TRBV19 with TRBJ2-1; D is perhaps TRBD2 (5 bases). The CDR3 runs 17 residues. Trimming left V 4 bases short and J 4 bases short, with 20 bases between. The germline V gene encodes CDR1 LNHDA and CDR2 SQIVND (reference sequence). CDR3 in DNA: TGTGCCAGTAGTACAACATATCTTCCGGGAAGGTACAATGAGCAGTTCTTC. It codes for CASSTTYLPGRYNEQFF.

The chain couples TRBV7-7 to TRBJ1-5; no definite D call. The germline V gene encodes CDR1 SSHAT and CDR2 FNYEAQ (reference sequence). V shed 4 bases and J shed 8 bases, with 12 bases lying between them. The CDR3 sequence is 13 residues long. The CDR3 reads CASSSHFGEPQHF. The CDR3, as DNA: TGTGCCAGCAGCTCCCACTTTGGAGAGCCCCAGCATTTT.

This rearrangement joins TRBV7-6 to TRBJ2-3; D gene uncertain. The CDR3 has 14 residues. CDR1 SGHVS and CDR2 FNYEAQ come from the germline V gene. Trimming left V 10 bases short and J 2 bases short, with 16 bases between. In DNA form, the CDR3 reads TGTGCCACTACCGACGGCCTGAACACAGATACGCAGTATTTT. It encodes CATTDGLNTDTQYF.

Comments on this clone: The sample contains more than one DNA sequence encoding this CDR3. This chain uses TRBV5-1 with TRBJ2-5; perhaps TRBD2 as D (6 bases). CDR3 size: 13 residues. Trimming stripped 3 bases from V and 1 base from J, with 7 bases between. The germline V gene has CDR1 SGHRS and CDR2 YFSETQ. The CDR3 DNA sequence: TGCGCCAGCAGCTCGGGACTCCAAGAGACCCAGTACTTC. Its translation: CASSSGLQETQYF.